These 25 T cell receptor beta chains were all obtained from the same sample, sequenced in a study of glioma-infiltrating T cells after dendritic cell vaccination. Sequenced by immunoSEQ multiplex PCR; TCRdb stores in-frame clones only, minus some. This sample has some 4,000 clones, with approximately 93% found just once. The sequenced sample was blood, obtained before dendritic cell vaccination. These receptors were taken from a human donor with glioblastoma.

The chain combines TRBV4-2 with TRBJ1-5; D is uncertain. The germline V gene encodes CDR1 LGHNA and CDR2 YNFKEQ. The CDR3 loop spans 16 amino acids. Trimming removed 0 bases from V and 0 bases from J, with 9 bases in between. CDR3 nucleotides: TGTGCCAGCAGCCAAGAGCTGCCTAATAGCAATCAGCCCCAGCATTTT. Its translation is CASSQELPNSNQPQHF.

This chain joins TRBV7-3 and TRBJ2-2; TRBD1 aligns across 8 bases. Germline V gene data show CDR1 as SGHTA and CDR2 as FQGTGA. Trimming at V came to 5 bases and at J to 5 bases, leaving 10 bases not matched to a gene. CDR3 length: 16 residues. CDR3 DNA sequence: TGTGCCAGCAGCCAAAAACCGGGACAGGAAACCGGGGAGCTGTTTTTT. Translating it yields CASSQKPGQETGELFF.

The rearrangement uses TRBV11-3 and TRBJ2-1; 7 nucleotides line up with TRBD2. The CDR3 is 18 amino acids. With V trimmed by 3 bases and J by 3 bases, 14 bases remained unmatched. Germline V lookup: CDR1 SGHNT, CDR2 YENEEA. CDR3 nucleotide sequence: TGTGCCAGCAGCTTGGGTCCCCCAACTAGCGCCCACTACAATGAGCAGTTCTTC. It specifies CASSLGPPTSAHYNEQFF.

As DNA, the CDR3 is TGTGCCAGCAGCCATCAAACTAGCGGGAGAGGTACCTACAATGAGCAGTTCTTC. This encodes CASSHQTSGRGTYNEQFF. The chain has TRBV4-2 and TRBJ2-1, with TRBD2 matching 11 bases. The CDR3 contains 18 residues. Unmatched junction bases numbered 9, after V lost 3 bases and J lost 2 bases. Germline assignment: CDR1 LGHNA and CDR2 YNFKEQ.

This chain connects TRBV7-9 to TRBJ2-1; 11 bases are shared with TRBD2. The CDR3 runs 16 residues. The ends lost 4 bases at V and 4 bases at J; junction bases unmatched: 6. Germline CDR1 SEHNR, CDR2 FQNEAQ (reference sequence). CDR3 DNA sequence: TGTGCCAGCAGCTCCAGACTAGCGGGATCATACAATGAGCAGTTCTTC. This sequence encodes CASSSRLAGSYNEQFF.

The DNA for the CDR3 is TGTGCCAGCAGTCCCAAGGGCGGGAGGGCGGGGGAACGATCAGATACGCAGTATTTT. Translation: CASSPKGGRAGERSDTQYF. The V and J genes are TRBV7-2 and TRBJ2-3; the match to TRBD2 covers 9 bases. The V and J ends lost 6 bases and 4 bases, in that order; junction bases with no gene match: 20. The CDR3 has 19 residues. The germline V gene has CDR1 SGHTA and CDR2 FQGNSA.

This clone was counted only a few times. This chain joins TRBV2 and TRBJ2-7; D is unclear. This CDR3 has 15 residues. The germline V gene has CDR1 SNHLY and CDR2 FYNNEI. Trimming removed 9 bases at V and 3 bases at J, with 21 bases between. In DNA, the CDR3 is TGTGCCAGTGTAGAGCGATCAGACCGAATCTACGAGCAGTACTTC. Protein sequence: CASVERSDRIYEQYF.

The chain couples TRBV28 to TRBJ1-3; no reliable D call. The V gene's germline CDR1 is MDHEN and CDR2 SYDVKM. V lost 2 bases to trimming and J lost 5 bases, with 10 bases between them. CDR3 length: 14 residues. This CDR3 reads CASSLQASRNTIYF. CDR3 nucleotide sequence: TGTGCCAGCAGTTTACAGGCATCCAGAAACACCATATATTTT.

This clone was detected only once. CDR3 nucleotides: TGTGCCAGCAGTTTTAGTCCGGGGAGGACGGATGAAAAACTGTTTTTT. This sequence encodes CASSFSPGRTDEKLFF. This chain links TRBV11-2 with TRBJ1-4; D is unresolved. This CDR3 is built from 16 residues. The germline gives CDR1 SGHAT, CDR2 FQNNGV. V was pared by 6 bases and J by 6 bases, with 20 bases between.

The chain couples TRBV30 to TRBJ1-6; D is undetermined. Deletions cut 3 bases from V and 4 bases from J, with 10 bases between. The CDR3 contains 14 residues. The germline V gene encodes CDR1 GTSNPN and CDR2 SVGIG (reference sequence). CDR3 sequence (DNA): TGTGCCTGGAGAGAACAGTCTTATAATTCACCCCTCCACTTT. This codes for CAWREQSYNSPLHF.

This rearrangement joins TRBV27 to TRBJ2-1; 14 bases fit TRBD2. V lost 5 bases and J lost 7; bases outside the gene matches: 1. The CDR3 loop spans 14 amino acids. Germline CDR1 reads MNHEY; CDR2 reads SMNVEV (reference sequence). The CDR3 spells CASSRLAGGNEQFF. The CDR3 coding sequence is TGTGCCAGCAGTCGACTAGCGGGAGGGAATGAGCAGTTCTTC.

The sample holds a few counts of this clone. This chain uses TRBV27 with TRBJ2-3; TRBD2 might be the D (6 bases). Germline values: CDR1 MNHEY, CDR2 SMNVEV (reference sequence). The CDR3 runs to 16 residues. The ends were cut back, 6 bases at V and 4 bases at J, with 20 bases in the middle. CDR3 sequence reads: CASRPGVLVIADTQYF. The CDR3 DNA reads TGTGCCAGCAGGCCGGGGGTACTAGTGATCGCAGATACGCAGTATTTT.

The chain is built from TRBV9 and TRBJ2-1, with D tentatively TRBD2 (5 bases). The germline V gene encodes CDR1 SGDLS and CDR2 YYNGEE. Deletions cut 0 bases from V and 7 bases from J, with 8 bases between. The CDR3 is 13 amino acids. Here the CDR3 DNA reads TGTGCCAGCAGCGTAGGTGGGAGAAATGAGCAGTTCTTC. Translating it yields CASSVGGRNEQFF.

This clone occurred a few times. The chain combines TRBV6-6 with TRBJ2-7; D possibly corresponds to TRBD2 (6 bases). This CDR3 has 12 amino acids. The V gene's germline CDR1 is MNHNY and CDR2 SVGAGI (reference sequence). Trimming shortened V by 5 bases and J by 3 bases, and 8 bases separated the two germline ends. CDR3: CASSLSGYEQYF. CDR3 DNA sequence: TGTGCCAGCAGTCTTAGCGGCTACGAGCAGTACTTC.

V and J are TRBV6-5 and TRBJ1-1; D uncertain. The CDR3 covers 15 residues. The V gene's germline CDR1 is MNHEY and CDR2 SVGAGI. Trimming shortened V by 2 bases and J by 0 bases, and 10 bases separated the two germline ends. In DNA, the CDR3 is TGTGCCAGCAGTTACGGCGGCAACATGAACACTGAAGCTTTCTTT. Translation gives CASSYGGNMNTEAFF.

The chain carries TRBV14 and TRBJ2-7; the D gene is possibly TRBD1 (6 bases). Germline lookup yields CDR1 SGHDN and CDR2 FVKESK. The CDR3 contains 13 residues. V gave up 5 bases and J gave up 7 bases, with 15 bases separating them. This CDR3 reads CASSWARGREQYF. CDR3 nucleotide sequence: TGTGCCAGCAGCTGGGCCAGGGGCCGGGAGCAGTACTTC.

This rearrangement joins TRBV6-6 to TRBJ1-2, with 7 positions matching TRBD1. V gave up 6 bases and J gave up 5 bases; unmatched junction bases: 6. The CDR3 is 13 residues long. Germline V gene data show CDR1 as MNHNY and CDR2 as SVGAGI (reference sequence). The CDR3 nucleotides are TGTGCCAGCAGATCTGACAGGGATTATGGCTACACCTTC. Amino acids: CASRSDRDYGYTF.

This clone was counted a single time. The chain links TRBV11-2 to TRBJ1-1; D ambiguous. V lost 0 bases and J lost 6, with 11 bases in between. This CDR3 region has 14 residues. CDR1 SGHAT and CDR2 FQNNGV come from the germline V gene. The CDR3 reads CASSLDLASAEAFF. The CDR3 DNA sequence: TGTGCCAGCAGCTTAGATCTCGCGAGCGCTGAAGCTTTCTTT.

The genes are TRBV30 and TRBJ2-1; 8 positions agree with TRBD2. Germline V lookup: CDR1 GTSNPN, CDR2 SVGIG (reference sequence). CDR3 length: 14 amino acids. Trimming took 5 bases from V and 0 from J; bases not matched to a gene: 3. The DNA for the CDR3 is TGTGCCTGGGGGAGCGGGAGCTCCTACAATGAGCAGTTCTTC. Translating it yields CAWGSGSSYNEQFF.

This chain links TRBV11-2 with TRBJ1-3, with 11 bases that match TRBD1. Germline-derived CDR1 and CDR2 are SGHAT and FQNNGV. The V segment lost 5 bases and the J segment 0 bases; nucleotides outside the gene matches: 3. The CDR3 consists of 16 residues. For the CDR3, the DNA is TGTGCCAGCAGCCGGACAGGGGGCCTCTCTGGAAACACCATATATTTT. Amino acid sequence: CASSRTGGLSGNTIYF.

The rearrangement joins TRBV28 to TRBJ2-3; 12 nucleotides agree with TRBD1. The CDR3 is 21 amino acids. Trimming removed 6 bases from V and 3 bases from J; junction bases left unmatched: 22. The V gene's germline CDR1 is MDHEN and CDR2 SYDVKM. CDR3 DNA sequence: TGTGCCAGCAGACTACTAAGGCCTGGGACAGGGGGCACCGGGGGGACAGATACGCAGTATTTT. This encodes CASRLLRPGTGGTGGTDTQYF.

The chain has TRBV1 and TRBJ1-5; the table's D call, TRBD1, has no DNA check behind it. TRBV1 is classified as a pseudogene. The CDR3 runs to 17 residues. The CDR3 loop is CTSSQNKGAGSNQPQHF. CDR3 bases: TGCACCAGCAGCCAAAATAAGGGGGCAGGGAGCAATCAGCCCCAGCATTTT.

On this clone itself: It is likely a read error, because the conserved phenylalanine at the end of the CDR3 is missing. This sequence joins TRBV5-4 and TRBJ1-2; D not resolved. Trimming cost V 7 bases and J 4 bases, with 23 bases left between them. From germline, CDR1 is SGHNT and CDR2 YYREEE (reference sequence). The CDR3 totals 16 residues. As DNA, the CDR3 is TGTGCCAGCGCACTCTCCATACCAGGAAAGACCTATGGCTACACCCTC. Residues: CASALSIPGKTYGYTL.

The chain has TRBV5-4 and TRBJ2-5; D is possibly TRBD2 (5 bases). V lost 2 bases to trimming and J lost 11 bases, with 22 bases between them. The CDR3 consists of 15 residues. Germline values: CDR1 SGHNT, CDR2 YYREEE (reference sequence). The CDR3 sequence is CASSLGGLSSREQYF. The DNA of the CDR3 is TGTGCCAGCAGCTTAGGTGGACTTTCCTCAAGAGAGCAGTACTTC.

This CDR3 reads CASSWPGQEAFF. The CDR3 bases are TGCGCCAGCAGCTGGCCGGGACAGGAAGCTTTCTTT. The chain is built from TRBV5-1 and TRBJ1-1, with TRBD1 matching 7 bases. The CDR3 runs to 12 residues. V trimming: 3 bases; J trimming: 8 bases; junction bases outside the gene matches: 4. Germline loops: CDR1 SGHRS, CDR2 YFSETQ. The variable domain in full, completed from reference TRBV5-1 and TRBJ1-1, reads KAGVTQTPRYLIKTRGQQVTLSCSPISGHRSVSWYQQTPGQGLQFLFEYFSETQRNKGNFPGRFSGRQFSNSRSEMNVSTLELGDSALYLCASSWPGQEAFFGQGTRLTVV.